The 5 T cell receptor beta chains reported below all come from one sample, sequenced in a study of T cell responses to AZD1222 COVID-19 vaccine (dated by TCRdb to 2020 to 2022). The library was built by means of the immunoSEQ multiplex PCR assay. TCRdb stores this immuneACCESS table with in-frame sequences only. Part of the clones is absent; in the studies checked, under half of the shortfall reflects unresolved V genes, and no reason is known for the rest. The sample table holds some 130,000 clones, of which about 93% were seen once. Roughly 5.9% of the sample goes to the ten largest clones. This specimen's time point label, per the study, means: baseline before first vaccination. Sequences were derived from peripheral blood, sampled on day 0 of AZD1222 vaccination. The receptor source for this set is an adult in good health.

Within the sample, this clone is medium-sized (0.01 to 0.1%). The V gene is TRBV6-5, the J gene TRBJ1-1; D might be TRBD1 (5 bases). Deletions cut 11 bases from V and 1 base from J, with 17 bases between. CDR1 and CDR2 (germline): MNHEY, SVGAGI. The CDR3 is made up of 14 amino acids. The CDR3 bases are TGTGCCTATGGGGGGGTAGCGTCGAACACTGAAGCTTTCTTT. This encodes CAYGGVASNTEAFF.

The chain has TRBV4-1 and TRBJ1-4; D gene ambiguous. The CDR3 spans 14 residues. Germline V gives CDR1 MGHRA, CDR2 YSYEKL. The V and J ends lost 4 bases and 2 bases respectively, with 8 bases between them. This CDR3 reads CASSLTRTNEKLFF. Written as DNA, the CDR3 is TGCGCCAGCAGCCTGACAAGGACTAATGAAAAACTGTTTTTT.

The chain recombines TRBV15 with TRBJ2-3; D gene unclear. Per the germline V gene, CDR1 is LNHNV and CDR2 is YYDKDF (reference sequence). The CDR3 is 15 residues long. V lost 0 bases, J lost 4 bases, and 11 bases lay in between. The CDR3 nucleotides are TGTGCCACCAGCAGAGATAAGGAAGGTGCAGATACGCAGTATTTT. Amino acid sequence: CATSRDKEGADTQYF.

The chain uses TRBV9 and TRBJ1-6, with 9 bases identical to TRBD1. Germline loops: CDR1 SGDLS, CDR2 YYNGEE. V gave up 3 bases and J gave up 9 bases; unmatched junction bases: 7. The CDR3 sequence is 15 residues long. As DNA, the CDR3 is TGTGCCAGCAGCGCCTCGACAGGGGGGATTTCACCCCTCCACTTT. This sequence encodes CASSASTGGISPLHF. The full variable domain, in which reference TRBV9 and TRBJ1-6 provide the parts outside the CDR3, is DSGVTQTPKHLITATGQRVTLRCSPRSGDLSVYWYQQSLDQGLQFLIQYYNGEERAKGNILERFSAQQFPDLHSELNLSSLELGDSALYFCASSASTGGISPLHFGNGTRLTVT.

The chain couples TRBV11-3 to TRBJ2-7; perhaps D is TRBD1 or TRBD2 (5 bases each). Germline assignment: CDR1 SGHNT and CDR2 YENEEA. Trimming left V 6 bases short and J 6 bases short, with 9 bases between. CDR3 length: 11 residues. In DNA, the CDR3 is TGTGCCAGCAGTCAAGGGACCGAGCAGTACTTC. The encoded protein is CASSQGTEQYF.